This TCR beta chain derives from a study of blood T cell repertoires in COVID-19. V shed 4 bases, J shed 7 bases, and the junction held 15 bases outside the gene matches. This CDR3 comprises 16 residues. Germline V gene lookup returns CDR1 SGDLS and CDR2 YYNGEE. Some clones are missing from TCRdb's copy, which holds only in-frame ones; the method was immunoSEQ multiplex PCR. Here the sample spans about 250,000 clones, about 80% being singletons. The clonotype comes from a man aged 45-65 years who had recovered from COVID-19. The chain links TRBV9 to TRBJ2-7; 9 bases are a match to TRBD2. Sequencing was performed on PBMCs or T cells enriched from blood (not recorded which). CDR3 sequence: CASSSRGGGRASEQYF. The CDR3 nucleotides are TGTGCCAGCAGCTCCCGAGGAGGCGGGAGGGCCAGTGAGCAGTACTTC.